The 29 T cell receptor beta chains presented below share a single source sample, sequenced in a study of T cell repertoires in cytomegalovirus infection. TCRdb itself ran the reads through MiXCR, one entry per CDR3 protein. The sample contains fewer than 550,000 distinct CDR3 sequences, approximately 16% of which appear only once. The sample taken for sequencing was CD8+ T cells from PBMCs. The receptors come from a human donor in good health (CMV status not recorded). Some clones in this sample may be carry-over from other donors' samples.

This clonotype was seen at least ten times. The rearrangement links TRBV12-3 or TRBV12-4 to TRBJ1-5; D is possibly TRBD1 (5 bases). The CDR3 covers 14 residues. V lost 5 bases and J 3 bases, leaving 11 bases between the germline ends. The DNA of the CDR3 is TGTGCCAGCAGTCCCGGGACGTACAATCAGCCCCAGCATTTT. This translates into CASSPGTYNQPQHF.

V gene TRBV2 combines with J gene TRBJ2-1; D tentatively fits TRBD1 or TRBD2 (5 bases each). From germline, CDR1 is SNHLY and CDR2 FYNNEI. CDR3 length: 17 amino acids. Trimming left V 6 bases short and J 4 bases short, with 22 bases between. DNA of the CDR3: TGTGCCAGCAGCGGGGTCGTCCAGGACAACCTTTACAATGAGCAGTTCTTC. It encodes CASSGVVQDNLYNEQFF.

This clonotype was seen only a few times. V gene TRBV4-1 combines with J gene TRBJ2-5; D is possibly TRBD1 (5 bases). This CDR3 spans 14 amino acids. Per germline, CDR1 MGHRA and CDR2 YSYEKL. Trimming stripped 5 bases from V and 2 bases from J, with 12 bases between. This CDR3 reads CASSDLGQQETQYF. The CDR3 coding sequence is TGCGCCAGCAGCGACTTAGGACAACAAGAGACCCAGTACTTC.

About this clonotype: A single base separates this from a much larger clone, so it may be a read error. The chain links TRBV15 to TRBJ2-1; D uncertain. This CDR3 region has 13 residues. Germline V gene data show CDR1 as LNHNV and CDR2 as YYDKDF (reference sequence). CDR3 coding DNA: TGTGCCACCAGCAGAGACAGGTTGAGTGAGCAGGTCTTC. Its translation is CATSRDRLSEQVF.

This chain connects TRBV20-1 to TRBJ2-5, with 9 bases that match TRBD1. This CDR3 is 17 amino acids long. Germline trimming cut 0 bases from V and 0 bases from J; bases unmatched to any gene: 8. The germline CDR1 and CDR2 sequences are DFQATT and SNEGSKA (reference sequence). The DNA of the CDR3 is TGCAGTGCTAGAGATCGTTTGAACAGGGGGCACCAAGAGACCCAGTACTTC. Translated, it gives CSARDRLNRGHQETQYF.

This clonotype was counted a few times. The V call is TRBV7-9, the J call TRBJ1-1; D not resolved. Germline V CDR1 and CDR2: SEHNR, FQNEAQ (reference sequence). The CDR3 is made up of 12 amino acids. V dropped 2 bases and J dropped 6 bases, with 7 bases sitting between them. CDR3 region: CASSLRHPEAFF. CDR3 bases: TGTGCCAGCAGCTTACGGCATCCTGAAGCTTTCTTT.

This clonotype was observed many times. This chain joins TRBV7-3 and TRBJ2-1; 8 nucleotides agree with TRBD2. V was pared by 4 bases and J by 5 bases, with 4 bases of the junction left unmatched. The CDR3 runs to 14 residues. Germline V gene lookup returns CDR1 SGHTA and CDR2 FQGTGA. The CDR3 spells CASSSTSANNEQFF. The CDR3 DNA is TGTGCCAGCAGCTCGACTAGCGCGAACAATGAGCAGTTCTTC.

This clonotype showed up just a few times. The genes are TRBV20-1 and TRBJ2-7; the D gene could be TRBD1 or TRBD2 (5 bases each). The V and J ends lost 4 bases and 1 base respectively, with 17 bases between them. Per germline, CDR1 DFQATT and CDR2 SNEGSKA (reference sequence). This CDR3 contains 15 residues. The CDR3 DNA reads TGCAGTGCTAAGCCTCCGGGGCTCCTATCCTACGAGCAGTACTTC. Translation gives CSAKPPGLLSYEQYF.

This clonotype was counted a few times. V and J are TRBV13 and TRBJ1-5; 9 bases line up with TRBD1. CDR1 PRHDT and CDR2 FYEKMQ come from the germline V gene (reference sequence). The V and J ends lost 0 bases and 5 bases, in that order; junction bases with no gene match: 2. This CDR3 comprises 15 residues. CDR3 bases: TGTGCCAGCAGCTTAGGGACAGGGGGATATCAGCCCCAGCATTTT. Its protein is CASSLGTGGYQPQHF.

This clonotype appeared many times. The rearrangement links TRBV7-2 to TRBJ2-3, with 9 bases fitting TRBD2. V shed 2 bases, J shed 0 bases, and the junction held 0 bases outside the gene matches. CDR3 size: 15 residues. Germline CDR1 reads SGHTA; CDR2 reads FQGNSA. Written as DNA, the CDR3 is TGTGCCAGCAGCTTAACTAGCGGGAGCACAGATACGCAGTATTTT. It translates to CASSLTSGSTDTQYF.

This clonotype was picked up many times. V and J are TRBV10-2 and TRBJ2-7; possible D gene TRBD2, 6 bases. The V gene's germline CDR1 is WSHSY and CDR2 SAAADI. This CDR3 spans 16 amino acids. The V and J ends lost 3 bases and 2 bases respectively, with 17 bases between them. CDR3 DNA sequence: TGCGCCAGCAGTGACCTATTGGAGGGAAGGGCCTACGAGCAGTACTTC. Protein sequence: CASSDLLEGRAYEQYF.

The rearrangement joins TRBV27 to TRBJ1-6; unclear D gene. Germline CDR1 reads MNHEY; CDR2 reads SMNVEV (reference sequence). The ends were cut back, 6 bases at V and 9 bases at J, with 12 bases in the middle. The CDR3 loop spans 13 amino acids. DNA for the CDR3: TGTGCCAGCAGGAACCCGGAGGGTTCACCCCTCCACTTT. It specifies CASRNPEGSPLHF.

Ten or more counts support this clonotype. The genes are TRBV9 and TRBJ1-1; unclear D gene. V was pared by 4 bases and J by 6 bases, with 13 bases between. Germline V lookup: CDR1 SGDLS, CDR2 YYNGEE. CDR3 length: 13 residues. The DNA for the CDR3 is TGTGCCAGCAGCTCCAAGACGGACCCTGAAGCTTTCTTT. Protein sequence: CASSSKTDPEAFF. Full variable domain (outside the CDR3, taken from reference TRBV9 and TRBJ1-1): DSGVTQTPKHLITATGQRVTLRCSPRSGDLSVYWYQQSLDQGLQFLIQYYNGEERAKGNILERFSAQQFPDLHSELNLSSLELGDSALYFCASSSKTDPEAFFGQGTRLTVV.

This clonotype was counted many times. The CDR3 loop is CASSFLPFSKGEQYF. For the CDR3, the DNA is TGTGCCAGCAGTTTCCTTCCTTTTTCTAAGGGCGAGCAGTACTTC. The chain carries TRBV28 and TRBJ2-7; D unclear. CDR1 is MDHEN and CDR2 is SYDVKM in the germline V gene. V lost 3 bases to trimming and J lost 6 bases, with 18 bases between them. The CDR3 covers 15 residues.

The table lists this clonotype with many counts. J is TRBJ2-3 and V is TRBV7-9; 8 bases match TRBD2. Germline CDR1 and CDR2: SEHNR and FQNEAQ (reference sequence). The V gene end was trimmed by 2 bases and the J gene end by 2 bases; junction bases not matched to a gene: 3. This CDR3 spans 15 amino acids. CDR3 in amino acids: CASSLSGGYTDTQYF. CDR3 nucleotides: TGTGCCAGCAGCTTAAGCGGGGGTTACACAGATACGCAGTATTTT.

This clonotype showed up many times. This chain connects TRBV6-6 to TRBJ2-7; D tentatively fits TRBD1 or TRBD2 (5 bases each). The V gene's germline CDR1 is MNHNY and CDR2 SVGAGI (reference sequence). This CDR3 has 14 residues. V was trimmed by 7 bases and J by 5 bases, leaving 18 bases between them. CDR3 residues: CASIPGTLGNEQYF. The CDR3 region has the DNA TGTGCCAGCATTCCCGGGACCCTTGGTAACGAGCAGTACTTC.

Ten or more counts support this clonotype. The rearrangement links TRBV15 to TRBJ2-7; TRBD1 is a possible D gene (6 bases). V shed 5 bases and J shed 0 bases, with 14 bases lying between them. Germline V lookup: CDR1 LNHNV, CDR2 YYDKDF (reference sequence). The CDR3 has 15 amino acids. The CDR3: CATSPGAASSYEQYF. Written as DNA, the CDR3 is TGTGCCACCAGCCCAGGGGCGGCGAGCTCCTACGAGCAGTACTTC.

In this sample, this clonotype turned up many times. V usage is TRBV29-1 and J usage is TRBJ1-1, with D possibly matching TRBD1 (5 bases). This CDR3 comprises 16 residues. The germline V gene has CDR1 SQVTM and CDR2 ANQGSEA. Trimming took off 1 base at V and 0 bases at J, with 15 bases between the two ends. The CDR3 spells CSVEGEGRTVNTEAFF. The DNA of the CDR3 is TGCAGCGTTGAAGGAGAGGGACGGACTGTGAACACTGAAGCTTTCTTT.

The rearrangement links TRBV6-8 to TRBJ2-1; TRBD2 is a possible D gene (6 bases). Germline CDR1 MNHGY, CDR2 SAAAGT. With 2 bases removed from V and 4 bases from J, the gap between germline ends came to 12 bases. The length of the CDR3 is 15 residues. In DNA form, the CDR3 reads TGTGCCAGCAGTTACGGACTAAAACCTTACAATGAGCAGTTCTTC. Its protein product is CASSYGLKPYNEQFF.

Concerning this clonotype: A junction end diverges from the germline sequence, so it may reflect a read error. J is TRBJ2-3 and V is TRBV7-3; D unresolved. The germline V gene encodes CDR1 SGHTA and CDR2 FQGTGA. The length of the CDR3 is 14 residues. CDR3 DNA: TGTGCCCGCAGCTTAATACTTTCTGCAGATACGCAGTATTTT. The encoded protein is CARSLILSADTQYF.

The sample holds a few counts of this clonotype. Written as DNA, the CDR3 is TGTGCCAGCAGGTCAGGCCTGGAGGAAACTGAAGCTTTCTTT. Protein: CASRSGLEETEAFF. The rearrangement uses TRBV27 and TRBJ1-1; D gene ambiguous. V gave up 6 bases and J gave up 5 bases, with 16 bases separating them. Germline V gives CDR1 MNHEY, CDR2 SMNVEV (reference sequence). The CDR3 extends over 14 amino acids.

About this clonotype itself: A much bigger clone sits one base away, suggesting this may be a read error. The CDR3: CASGLYRDRQETQYF. The CDR3 DNA reads as TGTGCCAGCGGCTTATACCGGGACCGTCAAGAGACCCAGTACTTC. The chain joins TRBV7-2 to TRBJ2-5; the D gene could be TRBD1 or TRBD2 (5 bases each). The CDR3 covers 15 residues. Germline CDR1 SGHTA, CDR2 FQGNSA. Together with reference TRBV7-2 and TRBJ2-5, the CDR3 gives the full variable domain: GAGVSQSPSNKVTEKGKDVELRCDPISGHTALYWYRQSLGQGLEFLIYFQGNSAPDKSGLPSDRFSAERTGGSVSTLTIQRTQQEDSAVYLCASGLYRDRQETQYFGPGTRLLVL.

This clonotype was seen more than once but under ten times. This chain links TRBV27 with TRBJ2-7; 7 bases match TRBD2. The CDR3 extends over 12 amino acids. Trimming removed 5 bases from V and 4 bases from J; junction bases left unmatched: 2. Germline V lookup: CDR1 MNHEY, CDR2 SMNVEV (reference sequence). In nucleotides, the CDR3 is TGTGCCAGCAGTACTAGCGAATACGAGCAGTACTTC. This encodes CASSTSEYEQYF.

This clonotype was counted ten times or more. The chain uses TRBV7-9 and TRBJ2-7, with D maybe TRBD1 (5 bases). CDR1 is SEHNR and CDR2 is FQNEAQ in the germline V gene (reference sequence). V was shortened by 5 bases and J by 0 bases, with 17 bases between the two germline ends. The CDR3 consists of 16 residues. The CDR3 loop is CASSPGVGVISYEQYF. The CDR3 DNA follows: TGTGCCAGCAGCCCCGGCGTAGGGGTGATCTCCTACGAGCAGTACTTC.

The sample holds a few counts of this clonotype. The chain uses TRBV2 and TRBJ2-1; TRBD2 matches 7 bases. V trimming: 4 bases; J trimming: 4 bases; junction bases outside the gene matches: 7. Germline CDR1 is SNHLY and CDR2 is FYNNEI. The CDR3 length is 15 residues. CDR3 region: CASSVIAGLYNEQFF. The DNA of the CDR3 is TGTGCCAGCAGTGTGATAGCGGGCCTATACAATGAGCAGTTCTTC.

This clonotype has more than one count but fewer than ten. V is TRBV29-1 and J is TRBJ2-1, with TRBD2 identical over 13 bases. This CDR3 has 15 amino acids. Germline CDR1 is SQVTM and CDR2 is ANQGSEA. The J segment lost 8 bases and the V segment lost 7 bases, leaving 11 bases of the junction unmatched. CDR3 amino acids: CSADGTSGNGDEQFF. CDR3 DNA: TGCAGCGCAGACGGGACTAGCGGGAACGGCGATGAGCAGTTCTTC.

There are a few counts of this clonotype. The V and J genes are TRBV20-1 and TRBJ2-1; TRBD1 matches at 8 bases. J lost 1 base, V lost 7 bases, and 6 bases had no gene match. This CDR3 region has 14 residues. CDR1 and CDR2 (germline): DFQATT, SNEGSKA (reference sequence). The CDR3 reads CSGRDRPSYNEQFF. CDR3 DNA: TGCAGTGGACGGGACAGGCCTTCCTACAATGAGCAGTTCTTC.

V usage is TRBV3-1 and J usage is TRBJ1-1; TRBD1 matches 7 bases. CDR3 length equals 14 residues. Trimming at V came to 1 base and at J to 5 bases, leaving 4 bases not matched to a gene. Germline CDR1 is LGHDT and CDR2 is YNNKEL (reference sequence). CDR3 DNA: TGTGCCAGCAGCCAAGGACAGGGAGAAACTGAAGCTTTCTTT. Its protein is CASSQGQGETEAFF. The full variable domain, completed using reference TRBV3-1 and TRBJ1-1, is DTAVSQTPKYLVTQMGNDKSIKCEQNLGHDTMYWYKQDSKKFLKIMFSYNNKELIINETVPNRFSPKSPDKAHLNLHINSLELGDSAVYFCASSQGQGETEAFFGQGTRLTVV.

This clonotype was counted between two and nine times. This chain joins TRBV28 and TRBJ2-7; D gene uncertain. The CDR3 is 16 amino acids. Germline-derived CDR1 and CDR2 are MDHEN and SYDVKM. The V end was cut by 6 bases, the J end by 3 bases, with 21 bases between. Here the CDR3 reads CASSPHVGRQDYEQYF. In DNA form, the CDR3 reads TGTGCCAGCAGCCCCCATGTGGGCCGGCAAGACTACGAGCAGTACTTC. The full variable domain, in which reference TRBV28 and TRBJ2-7 provide the parts outside the CDR3, is DVKVTQSSRYLVKRTGEKVFLECVQDMDHENMFWYRQDPGLGLRLIYFSYDVKMKEKGDIPEGYSVSREKKERFSLILESASTNQTSMYLCASSPHVGRQDYEQYFGPGTRLTVT.